This T cell receptor (beta chain) was identified during a study of T cells in Graves' hyperthyroidism and ophthalmopathy. Overall study results and limits: Ophthalmopathy and stable hyperthyroidism were told apart by a 13 V-J model.

Between the trimmed V and J ends, which lost 0 bases and 0 bases, there was a span of 6 bases. In germline, CDR1 is MGHRA, CDR2 YSYEKL. The CDR3 is 15 residues long. What was amplified from RNA transcripts were TCR beta CDR3 regions. First-round RT-PCR targeting the TCR CDR3 was performed with the HTBI primer set. From the multiplex PCR reads, TCRdb called clonotypes with MiXCR, one entry per CDR3 protein. The table includes about 740,000 distinct CDR3 sequences, 13% to 15% detected once. This clonotype came up a few times. Its antigen is undetermined. If no ophthalmopathy progression occurred within 18 months, Graves' hyperthyroidism was stable. Recently diagnosed hyperthyroidism of less than 2 months' duration affected patients aged 18 to 65. Lactation, pregnancy, other autoimmune disease or uncontrolled infection led to exclusion of patients.

V gene TRBV4-1 combines with J gene TRBJ2-1; D is undetermined. This TCR was sampled from a woman aged 18-30 years with Graves' hyperthyroidism. What was sequenced was blood. CDR3 residues: CASSQDDGSYNEQFF. CDR3 nucleotides: TGCGCCAGCAGCCAAGATGACGGCTCCTACAATGAGCAGTTCTTC.